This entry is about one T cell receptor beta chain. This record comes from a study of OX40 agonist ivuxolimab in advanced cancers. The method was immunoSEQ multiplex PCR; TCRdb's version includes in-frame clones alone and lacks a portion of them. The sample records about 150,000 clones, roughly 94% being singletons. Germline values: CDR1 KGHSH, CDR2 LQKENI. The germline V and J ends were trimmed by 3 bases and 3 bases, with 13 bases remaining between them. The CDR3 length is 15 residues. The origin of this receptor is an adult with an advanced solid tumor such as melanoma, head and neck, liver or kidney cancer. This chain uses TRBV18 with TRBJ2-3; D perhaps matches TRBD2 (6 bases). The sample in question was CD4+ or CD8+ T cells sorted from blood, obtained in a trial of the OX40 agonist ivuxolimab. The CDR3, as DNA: TGTGCCAGCTCACCGCGGGAAGGGCATACAGATACGCAGTATTTT. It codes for CASSPREGHTDTQYF.